This T cell receptor (beta chain) derives from a study of regulatory T cells in long-lasting Graves disease. This clonotype was detected ten times or more. For TCR beta, libraries came from iRepertoire HTBI primers and Arm-PCR of CDR3 regions. TCRdb processed the multiplex PCR reads anew with MiXCR; each CDR3 protein has one entry. Of 500,000 or so distinct CDR3 sequences in the sample, 14% are singletons; the top ten hold more than 15%. This CDR3 region has 15 residues. The germline gives CDR1 MRHNA, CDR2 SNTAGT. Trimming took 8 bases from V and 4 from J, leaving 18 bases between them. Regarding time point: newly diagnosed GD, antithyroid drugs for less than 3 months. Researchers made the TCR library from RNA that was extracted from PBMCs. The data also belong to a second study, concerning T cells in Graves' hyperthyroidism and ophthalmopathy.

The chain recombines TRBV6-4 with TRBJ1-5, with D tentatively TRBD1 (5 bases). This sample comprised peripheral blood mononuclear cells (PBMCs), obtained at new diagnosis, from a patient treated with antithyroid drugs. This sequence was found in a woman in her 50s with Graves disease. CDR3 DNA sequence: TGTGCCAGCCTCCCTTTGGGGGACCAAAATCAGCCCCAGCATTTT. Its protein is CASLPLGDQNQPQHF.